This T cell receptor (beta chain) was sequenced for a study of cytomegalovirus exposure and HLA in healthy donors. General study points: According to a later analysis, donors in an Asian-associated ancestry cluster reportedly had fewer N-insertions than the approximately 620-donor mean.

On this clone: What it binds is not known.

V lost 5 bases, J lost 5 bases, and 9 bases stayed unmatched. The CDR3 loop spans 16 amino acids. The germline V gene encodes CDR1 SSHAT and CDR2 FNYEAQ (reference sequence). In the PCR, 60 Vbeta and 13 Jbeta primers were used. The method was immunoSEQ multiplex PCR; TCRdb's version includes in-frame clones alone and lacks a portion of them. Of around 150,000 clones listed, roughly four fifths are singletons. The chain uses TRBV7-7 and TRBJ2-3; 11 nucleotides line up with TRBD2. What was sequenced was PBMCs. The clonotype originates from a male donor in good health and CMV-seropositive. The CDR3 loop is CASSRGASGGLDTQYF. CDR3 nucleotide sequence: TGTGCCAGCAGCCGTGGGGCTAGCGGGGGGCTAGATACGCAGTATTTT.